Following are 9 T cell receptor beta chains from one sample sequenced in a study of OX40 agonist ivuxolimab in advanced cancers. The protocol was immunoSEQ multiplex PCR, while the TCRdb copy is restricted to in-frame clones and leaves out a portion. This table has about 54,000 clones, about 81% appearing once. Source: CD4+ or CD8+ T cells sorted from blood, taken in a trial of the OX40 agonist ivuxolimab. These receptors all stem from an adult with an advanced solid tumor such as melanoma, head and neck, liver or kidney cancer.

CDR3 protein: CASRKHPQGRDTEAFF. The CDR3 DNA reads as TGTGCAAGTCGCAAACACCCTCAGGGTAGGGACACTGAAGCTTTCTTT. The chain has TRBV12-2 and TRBJ1-1; the DNA was not compared with TRBD1, the D call given in the table. TRBV12-2 constitutes a pseudogene. This CDR3 spans 16 amino acids.

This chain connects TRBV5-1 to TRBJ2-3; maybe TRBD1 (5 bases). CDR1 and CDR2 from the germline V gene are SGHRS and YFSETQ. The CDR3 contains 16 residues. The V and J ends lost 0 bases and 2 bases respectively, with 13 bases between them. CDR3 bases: TGCGCCAGCAGCTTGGAAGGGGCGGTGAACACAGATACGCAGTATTTT. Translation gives CASSLEGAVNTDTQYF.

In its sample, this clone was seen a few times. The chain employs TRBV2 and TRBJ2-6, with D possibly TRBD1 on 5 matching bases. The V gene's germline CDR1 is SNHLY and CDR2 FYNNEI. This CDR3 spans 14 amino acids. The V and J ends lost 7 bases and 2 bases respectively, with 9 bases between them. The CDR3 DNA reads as TGTGCCAGCACCAGGGCCCCTGGGGCCAACGTCCTGACTTTC. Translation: CASTRAPGANVLTF.

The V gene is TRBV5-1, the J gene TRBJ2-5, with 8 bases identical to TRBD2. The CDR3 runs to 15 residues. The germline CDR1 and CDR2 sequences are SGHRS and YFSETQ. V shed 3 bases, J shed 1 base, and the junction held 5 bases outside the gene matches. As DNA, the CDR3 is TGCGCCAGCAGCTGGGGCGGGGGGCCCCAAGAGACCCAGTACTTC. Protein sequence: CASSWGGGPQETQYF.

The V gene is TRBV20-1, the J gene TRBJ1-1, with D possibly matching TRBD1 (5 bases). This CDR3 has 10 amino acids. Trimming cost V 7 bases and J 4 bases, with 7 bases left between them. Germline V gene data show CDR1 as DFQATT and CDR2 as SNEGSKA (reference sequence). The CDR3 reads CSVTGTEAFF. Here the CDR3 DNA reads TGCAGTGTAACAGGCACTGAAGCTTTCTTT.

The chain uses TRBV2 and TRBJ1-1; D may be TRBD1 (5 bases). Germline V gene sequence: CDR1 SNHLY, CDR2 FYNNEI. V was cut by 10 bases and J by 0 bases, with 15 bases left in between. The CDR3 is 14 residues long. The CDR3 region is CATNRDGLNTEAFF. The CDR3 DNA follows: TGTGCCACCAACCGGGACGGCCTGAACACTGAAGCTTTCTTT.

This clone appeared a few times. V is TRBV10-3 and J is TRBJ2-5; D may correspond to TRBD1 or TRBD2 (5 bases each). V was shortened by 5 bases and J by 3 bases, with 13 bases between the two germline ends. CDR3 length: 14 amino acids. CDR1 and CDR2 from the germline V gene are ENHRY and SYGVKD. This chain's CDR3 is CAISSTGTEETQYF. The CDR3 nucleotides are TGTGCCATCAGTTCTACCGGGACGGAAGAGACCCAGTACTTC.

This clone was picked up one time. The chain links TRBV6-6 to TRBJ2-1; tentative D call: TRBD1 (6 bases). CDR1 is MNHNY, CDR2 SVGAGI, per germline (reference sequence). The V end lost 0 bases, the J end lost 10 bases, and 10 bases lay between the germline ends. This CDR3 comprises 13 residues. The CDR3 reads CASSYSSGVEQFF. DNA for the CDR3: TGTGCCAGCAGTTACTCGTCAGGGGTCGAGCAGTTCTTC.

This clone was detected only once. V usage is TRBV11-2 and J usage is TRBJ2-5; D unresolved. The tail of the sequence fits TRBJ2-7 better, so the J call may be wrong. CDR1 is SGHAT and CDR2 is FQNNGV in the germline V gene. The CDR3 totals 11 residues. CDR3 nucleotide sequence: TGTGCCAGCAGCTTAGAGTACGAGCAGTACTTC. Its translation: CASSLEYEQYF.